This entry is about one TCR beta chain. This sample is part of a study of blood T cell repertoires in COVID-19. At the level of the study: In each case, the material was cDNA or gDNA derived from T cells, B-cell-depleted T cells, or PBMCs.

Sequencing used immunoSEQ multiplex PCR; TCRdb keeps in-frame clones, though not all of them. This sample has some 190,000 clones, with around 76% found just once. CDR1 and CDR2 (germline): LNHDA, SQIVND (reference sequence). V lost 7 bases and J 6 bases, leaving 16 bases between the germline ends. The CDR3 has 14 residues. The origin of this receptor is a woman in her forties or fifties with active or convalescent COVID-19. The chain combines TRBV19 with TRBJ1-5; D might be TRBD1 (5 bases). The sample consisted of peripheral blood. Written as DNA, the CDR3 is TGTGCCAGTAAGATCCCGGGGGAGGCTCAGCCCCAGCATTTT. Translated, it gives CASKIPGEAQPQHF.